Listed below are T cell receptor beta chains from one sample, sequenced in a study of blood T cell repertoires in COVID-19. Clones were sequenced by immunoSEQ multiplex PCR, and TCRdb holds only the in-frame ones, with some missing. The data show fewer than 400,000 clones, with about 86% seen just once and roughly a tenth held by the top ten. Sequencing was carried out using PBMCs or T cells enriched from blood (not recorded which). Receptors were obtained from a woman in her 50s who had recovered from COVID-19. The CDR3 runs from the conserved cysteine through the conserved F or W. Each record gives: clone size, V gene, D gene, J gene, CDR3 length, CDR3 protein, CDR3 DNA. The D gene is left open where the match is weak. Clone size is given for some rows only: seen once, a few or many times, or a class if the clone is expanded.

-	TRBV7-9	TRBD1	TRBJ2-7	12	CASSRDRNEQYF	TGTGCCAGCAGCAGGGACAGAAACGAGCAGTACTTC
-	TRBV2	TRBD2	TRBJ2-5	16	CASSEIAGAFQETQYF	TGTGCCAGCAGTGAAATAGCGGGGGCTTTCCAAGAGACCCAGTACTTC
-	TRBV29-1	TRBD1	TRBJ2-1	15	CSVEDPDRNYNEQFF	TGCAGCGTTGAAGATCCGGACAGGAACTACAATGAGCAGTTCTTC
few	TRBV7-2	TRBD1	TRBJ1-2	15	CASSYPSTGLRGYTF	TGTGCCAGCAGCTACCCTTCGACAGGGTTGCGTGGCTACACCTTC
-	TRBV9	TRBD2	TRBJ2-1	15	CASSVDVGGSDEQFF	TGTGCCAGCAGCGTAGATGTGGGGGGGTCTGATGAGCAGTTCTTC
-	TRBV29-1	TRBD1	TRBJ1-1	13	CSVFYRQGTEAFF	TGCAGCGTTTTTTACCGACAGGGGACTGAAGCTTTCTTT
-	TRBV5-1	-	TRBJ2-7	16	CASSPMDGLRGYEQYF	TGCGCCAGCAGCCCGATGGACGGACTGAGGGGGTACGAGCAGTACTTC
few	TRBV5-4	-	TRBJ1-2	17	CASSLAPNPMEAHGYTF	TGTGCCAGCAGCTTGGCCCCCAACCCGATGGAGGCCCATGGCTACACCTTC
once	TRBV7-2	TRBD1	TRBJ1-2	14	CASSLGTANYGYTF	TGTGCCAGCAGCTTGGGGACAGCGAACTATGGCTACACCTTC
-	TRBV6-1	TRBD2	TRBJ2-1	15	CASSDAIAGGYEQFF	TGTGCCAGCAGTGACGCGATAGCGGGGGGTTATGAGCAGTTCTTC
-	TRBV7-9	-	TRBJ1-4	14	CASSSSAPNEKLFF	TGTGCCAGCAGCTCCAGCGCGCCTAATGAAAAACTGTTTTTT
-	TRBV9	TRBD1	TRBJ2-2	16	CASSVGTGINTGELFF	TGTGCCAGCAGCGTAGGGACAGGGATTAACACCGGGGAGCTGTTTTTT
-	TRBV9	-	TRBJ2-1	14	CASSVELDVAEQFF	TGTGCCAGCAGCGTAGAACTAGATGTGGCTGAGCAGTTCTTC
-	TRBV7-9	TRBD1	TRBJ2-7	17	CASSLATGGQGTYEQYF	TGTGCCAGCAGCTTAGCGACTGGGGGACAGGGGACCTACGAGCAGTACTTC
-	TRBV4-1	-	TRBJ1-5	17	CASSQDKVRVGDQPQHF	TGCGCCAGCAGCCAAGATAAGGTCAGGGTAGGCGATCAGCCCCAGCATTTT
-	TRBV29-1	-	TRBJ1-1	13	CSVAGVMNTEAFF	TGCAGCGTTGCAGGTGTAATGAACACTGAAGCTTTCTTT
-	TRBV7-9	TRBD1	TRBJ1-2	14	CASSLEGQGRGYTF	TGTGCCAGCAGCTTAGAGGGACAGGGTAGGGGCTACACCTTC
-	TRBV2	-	TRBJ1-5	13	CASRMAGEQPQHF	TGTGCCAGCAGGATGGCAGGGGAACAGCCCCAGCATTTT
few	TRBV12-3/TRBV12-4	-	TRBJ1-1	13	CASSFQENTEAFF	TGTGCCAGCAGTTTCCAGGAGAACACTGAAGCTTTCTTT
-	TRBV19	-	TRBJ1-5	13	CASTDGGGQPQHF	TGTGCCAGTACCGACGGCGGAGGCCAGCCCCAGCATTTT
-	TRBV2	TRBD1	TRBJ1-2	16	CASSEGQGALGYGYTF	TGTGCCAGCAGTGAGGGGCAGGGGGCTTTGGGCTATGGCTACACCTTC
-	TRBV30	TRBD1	TRBJ1-1	14	CAWSVTGANTEAFF	TGTGCCTGGAGTGTAACAGGGGCGAACACTGAAGCTTTCTTT
-	TRBV28	TRBD2	TRBJ2-5	15	CASSSRTSGGETQYF	TGTGCCAGCAGTTCGCGGACTAGCGGGGGAGAGACCCAGTACTTC
-	TRBV27	-	TRBJ1-2	12	CASSSRGHGYTF	TGTGCCAGCAGCTCCAGGGGCCATGGCTACACCTTC
few	TRBV27	-	TRBJ1-5	13	CASSYDRNQPQHF	TGTGCCAGCAGTTATGACAGAAATCAGCCCCAGCATTTT
few	TRBV3-1/TRBV3-2	-	TRBJ1-3	14	CASSLQGPGNTIYF	TGTGCCAGCAGTTTACAGGGTCCTGGAAACACCATATATTTT
-	TRBV2	-	TRBJ1-2	13	CASQDSAFYGYTF	TGTGCCAGCCAGGACAGTGCCTTTTATGGCTACACCTTC
-	TRBV4-1	-	TRBJ2-7	13	CASSQAREYEQYF	TGCGCCAGCAGCCAAGCACGCGAGTACGAGCAGTACTTC
-	TRBV5-6	-	TRBJ2-5	15	CASSLDGDFQETQYF	TGTGCCAGCAGCTTGGATGGCGACTTCCAAGAGACCCAGTACTTC
-	TRBV2	-	TRBJ1-2	13	CASSVDSNYGYTF	TGTGCCAGCAGTGTGGACTCAAACTATGGCTACACCTTC
-	TRBV5-1	-	TRBJ1-2	12	CASSSGQYGYTF	TGCGCCAGCAGCTCTGGACAGTATGGCTACACCTTC
-	TRBV28	-	TRBJ1-1	12	CASATGSVGAFF	TGTGCCAGCGCCACAGGGTCGGTCGGAGCTTTCTTT
-	TRBV5-5	-	TRBJ1-5	14	CASSQQDGNQPQHF	TGTGCCAGCAGTCAACAGGACGGCAATCAGCCCCAGCATTTT
-	TRBV5-1	TRBD1	TRBJ1-1	14	CASSLITGDTEAFF	TGCGCCAGCAGCTTAATTACAGGGGACACTGAAGCTTTCTTT
-	TRBV2	TRBD2	TRBJ2-1	14	CASSETSGGYEQFF	TGTGCCAGCAGTGAAACTAGCGGGGGGTATGAGCAGTTCTTC
-	TRBV5-6	TRBD1	TRBJ1-5	14	CASSLGDSQGPQHF	TGTGCCAGCAGCTTGGGGGACAGCCAAGGTCCCCAGCATTTT
-	TRBV5-1	TRBD2	TRBJ2-7	17	CASSLVLGSGASYEQYF	TGCGCCAGCAGCTTGGTATTAGGTAGCGGGGCTTCCTACGAGCAGTACTTC
-	TRBV12-5	-	TRBJ2-3	16	CASGLADSPFTDTQYF	TGTGCTAGTGGTTTGGCAGACTCTCCATTCACAGATACGCAGTATTTT
-	TRBV18	-	TRBJ2-7	13	CASSRTRVYEQYF	TGTGCCAGCTCGCGGACCAGGGTCTACGAGCAGTACTTC
-	TRBV4-1	-	TRBJ1-5	13	CASSLGPDQPQHF	TGCGCCAGCAGCCTGGGGCCAGATCAGCCCCAGCATTTT
-	TRBV4-2	-	TRBJ1-1	14	CASSQESGGAEAFF	TGTGCCAGCAGCCAAGAATCGGGCGGGGCTGAAGCTTTCTTT
-	TRBV12-3/TRBV12-4	-	TRBJ1-2	13	CASSSSGEYGYTF	TGTGCCAGCAGTTCCTCAGGGGAGTATGGCTACACCTTC
-	TRBV7-2	-	TRBJ1-4	14	CASSPGQTNEKLFF	TGTGCCAGCAGCCCAGGACAGACGAATGAAAAACTGTTTTTT
few	TRBV29-1	TRBD1	TRBJ1-2	14	CSVPTGGWSYGYTF	TGCAGCGTCCCGACAGGGGGCTGGAGCTATGGCTACACCTTC
-	TRBV5-3	TRBD1	TRBJ1-5	13	CARSEGQLQPQHF	TGTGCCAGAAGCGAGGGACAGCTCCAGCCCCAGCATTTT
-	TRBV4-1	TRBD1	TRBJ1-1	17	CASSQVYDRGLHTEAFF	TGCGCCAGCAGCCAAGTCTACGACAGGGGGCTACACACTGAAGCTTTCTTT
-	TRBV5-8	-	TRBJ1-5	11	CASSPRGPQHF	TGTGCCAGCAGCCCGCGCGGACCCCAGCATTTT
few	TRBV19	-	TRBJ2-2	15	CASSRSGGNTGELFF	TGTGCCAGTAGTAGGTCCGGGGGTAACACCGGGGAGCTGTTTTTT
-	TRBV11-2	TRBD1	TRBJ1-2	15	CASSLDAGGAYGYTF	TGTGCCAGCAGCTTAGACGCAGGGGGCGCGTATGGCTACACCTTC
-	TRBV19	TRBD1	TRBJ2-7	14	CASSLRDRGYEQYF	TGTGCCAGTAGTCTCCGGGACAGGGGTTACGAGCAGTACTTC
-	TRBV6-5	-	TRBJ2-7	15	CASSYLGTLSYEQYF	TGTGCCAGCAGTTACTTAGGGACACTCTCCTACGAGCAGTACTTC
-	TRBV19	-	TRBJ1-5	13	CASSIRGEGPQHF	TGTGCCAGTAGTATTCGGGGGGAGGGGCCCCAGCATTTT
-	TRBV4-2	TRBD1	TRBJ1-6	18	CASSQNPMDRVGSSPLHF	TGTGCCAGCAGCCAGAACCCAATGGACAGGGTAGGGAGCTCACCCCTCCACTTT